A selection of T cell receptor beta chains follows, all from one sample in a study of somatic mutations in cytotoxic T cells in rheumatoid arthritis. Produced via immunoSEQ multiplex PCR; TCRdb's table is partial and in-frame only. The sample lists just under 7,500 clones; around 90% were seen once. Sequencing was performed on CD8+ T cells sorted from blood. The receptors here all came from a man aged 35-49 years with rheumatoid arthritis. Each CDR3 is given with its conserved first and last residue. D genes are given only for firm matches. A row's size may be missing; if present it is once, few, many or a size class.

TGTGCCAGCTGCGCTAGCGGGGGGGCGGGAGAGACCCAGTACTTC CASCASGGAGETQYF TRBD2 TRBJ2-5 TRBV28 .
TGTGCCAGCAGTTACTCGCTTAGAATAGAGACCCAGTACTTC CASSYSLRIETQYF . TRBJ2-5 TRBV6-5 .
TGTGCCAGCACTTCGCTGGCATCGGTGACTAGCGGGGGGGTCCCAGAGACCCAGTACTTC CASTSLASVTSGGVPETQYF TRBD2 TRBJ2-5 TRBV27 .
TGTGCCAGTAGAGACAGGGGGAAAGAGACCCAGTACTTC CASRDRGKETQYF TRBD1 TRBJ2-5 TRBV19 .
TGTGCCAGCAGCGAACTAGCGGGGGCTCGGGCCCAGTACTTC CASSELAGARAQYF TRBD2 TRBJ2-5 TRBV27 .
TGTGCCAGTAGTATACAAGGGGGCGCCTACAATGAGCAGTTCTTC CASSIQGGAYNEQFF TRBD1 TRBJ2-1 TRBV19 .
TGCAGTGCCACTGACAATGAGCAGTTCTTC CSATDNEQFF . TRBJ2-1 TRBV20-1 .
TGTGCCAGCAGTGAACCGGGCGGGGGGGATTACAATGAGCAGTTCTTC CASSEPGGGDYNEQFF TRBD2 TRBJ2-1 TRBV6-1 few
TGTGCCAGCAGTCCACGGGGGACAGCTAAAAACATTCAGTACTTC CASSPRGTAKNIQYF . TRBJ2-4 TRBV19 .
TGTGCCAGCAGCTCGGCACAACTTAGCCCAAATGGCTACACCTTC CASSSAQLSPNGYTF . TRBJ1-2 TRBV7-9 .
TGTGCCAGCAGCGGGGGGGACGACGGCACTGAAGCTTTCTTT CASSGGDDGTEAFF . TRBJ1-1 TRBV7-8 .
TGTGCCAGCAGTTACAACAGGGGTAGCACTGAAGCTTTCTTT CASSYNRGSTEAFF TRBD1 TRBJ1-1 TRBV6-6 .
TGCAGCGTTGAAGATGGGGCAGTCTATGGCTACACCTTC CSVEDGAVYGYTF . TRBJ1-2 TRBV29-1 .
TGTGCCAGCAGCCACAGGATAGGGCGCGAGCAGTACTTC CASSHRIGREQYF . TRBJ2-7 TRBV5-5 .
TGTGCCAGCAGCGTATTAGGGGGTCGGGAAGATACGCAGTATTTT CASSVLGGREDTQYF . TRBJ2-3 TRBV9 .
TGTGCCAGCAGCCTAAGGGTCGGGGGAGGGAACAATCAGCCCCAGCATTTT CASSLRVGGGNNQPQHF . TRBJ1-5 TRBV7-4 .
TGTGCCAGCAGTACTAGCGGGGGGGCTGGCGGGGAGCTGTTTTTT CASSTSGGAGGELFF TRBD2 TRBJ2-2 TRBV27 .
TGTGCTAGTGGCGGTGGGGGGAACTACGAGCAGTACTTC CASGGGGNYEQYF . TRBJ2-7 TRBV12-5 few
TGCGCCAGCAGCCCTCCAGGGGGCCAGGGCTACACCTTC CASSPPGGQGYTF TRBD1 TRBJ1-2 TRBV4-1 once
TGTGCCAGCAGTTTACAGGGGCCCCAAGAGACCCAGTACTTC CASSLQGPQETQYF . TRBJ2-5 TRBV27 .
TGTGCCAGTACGTTCGGGAACCCGGGCACTGAAGCTTTCTTT CASTFGNPGTEAFF . TRBJ1-1 TRBV19 few
TGTGCCAGCAGCCAAGCGGACAGTCGGAATTCACCCCTCCACTTT CASSQADSRNSPLHF . TRBJ1-6 TRBV4-2 .
TGTGCCAGCAGGTCAACTAGCGGGGGATACCAAGAGACCCAGTACTTC CASRSTSGGYQETQYF TRBD2 TRBJ2-5 TRBV27 .
TGTGCCAGCAGTTACTCCGGTTCCGGGGGTTATGAGCAGTTCTTC CASSYSGSGGYEQFF . TRBJ2-1 TRBV6-6 .
TGTGCCAGCAGTGTGGACAGGTGGTACGAGCAGTACTTC CASSVDRWYEQYF TRBD1 TRBJ2-7 TRBV5-5 .
TGTGCCAGCAGTTCCCAGGGGGGCTATAATTCCCCCCTCCACTTT CASSSQGGYNSPLHF TRBD1 TRBJ1-6 TRBV27 once
TGTGCTAGTGGCCTCACACTCGACAGGCCCTATGGCTACACCTTC CASGLTLDRPYGYTF . TRBJ1-2 TRBV12-5 once
TGTGCCAGCAGTGAAGGGTCTTGGGTGGGGAGAGCCGGGGAGCTGTTTTTT CASSEGSWVGRAGELFF . TRBJ2-2 TRBV6-1 .
TGTGCCAGCAGCGACAGGGACTCCTATAATTCACCCCTCCACTTT CASSDRDSYNSPLHF TRBD1 TRBJ1-6 TRBV5-4 .
TGTGCCAGCAGTTTCGGACAGGCGAATTCCCCCCTCCACTTT CASSFGQANSPLHF TRBD1 TRBJ1-6 TRBV28 .
TGTGCCTGGAGTGTAACGGTGAACACTGAAGCTTTCTTT CAWSVTVNTEAFF . TRBJ1-1 TRBV30 .
TGTGCCAGCAGTAGGGGGACCACTGAAGCTTTCTTT CASSRGTTEAFF . TRBJ1-1 TRBV2 .
TGTGCCAGCAGCCAAGAATCGTATAGCGGGGGGGTTCATGAGCAGTTCTTC CASSQESYSGGVHEQFF TRBD2 TRBJ2-1 TRBV4-2 .
TGTGCCAGCAGTTTCTTGGCCCCTGGAAACACCATATATTTT CASSFLAPGNTIYF . TRBJ1-3 TRBV28 few
TGTGCCAGCAGTCGAACGAGCGGGGGATTGTACAATGAGCAGTTCTTC CASSRTSGGLYNEQFF TRBD2 TRBJ2-1 TRBV27 .
TGTGCCAGCAGTAAGGACAGGGGAGGATCAGAGACCCAGTACTTC CASSKDRGGSETQYF TRBD1 TRBJ2-5 TRBV11-1 .
TGTGCCAGCAGTCCGACGACAGGGACCTACGAGCAGTACTTC CASSPTTGTYEQYF TRBD1 TRBJ2-7 TRBV27 .
TGCGCCAGCAGCCGGGTAGCGGGTTTCCAAGAGACCCCGTACTTC CASSRVAGFQETPYF TRBD2 TRBJ2-5 TRBV6-5 .
TGCGCCAGCAGTGAAGTCTCAGGGATGAGACAGCCCCAGCATTTT CASSEVSGMRQPQHF . TRBJ1-5 TRBV10-2 .
TGTGCCGTCGGACAGGTGACCTACGAGCAGTACTTC CAVGQVTYEQYF TRBD1 TRBJ2-7 TRBV6-1 .
TGTGCCAGCAGCTCGCCGACAGGGAACAATGAGCAGTTCTTC CASSSPTGNNEQFF TRBD1 TRBJ2-1 TRBV11-2 .
TGTGCCAGCACCGATGATTCGGGTACAACCCTCCACTTT CASTDDSGTTLHF . TRBJ1-6 TRBV6-6 .
TGTGCCAGCAGCTCAGTAGGGAGGGGAAACACTGAAGCTTTCTTT CASSSVGRGNTEAFF . TRBJ1-1 TRBV7-9 .
TGTGCCAGCAGTAGATGGGACAACACAGATACGCAGTATTTT CASSRWDNTDTQYF . TRBJ2-3 TRBV27 once
TGTGCCAGCAGTTTTGGGCAGGGGACCTACGAGCAGTACTTC CASSFGQGTYEQYF . TRBJ2-7 TRBV27 .
TGTGCCAGCAGCAGAACAGGGGGCGGGAGAGGTGTTGATGGCTACACCTTC CASSRTGGGRGVDGYTF TRBD1 TRBJ1-2 TRBV5-5 .
TGCAGCGTTGAAGATCCCAGGGGGAGCTACAATGAGCAGTTCTTC CSVEDPRGSYNEQFF TRBD1 TRBJ2-1 TRBV29-1 once
TGTGCCTGGAGTTTCGGACAGGGGCGCGAAAAACTGTTTTTT CAWSFGQGREKLFF TRBD1 TRBJ1-4 TRBV30 .
TGTGCCAGTAGTCCGGGACAGGGGGCTTACAGCAATCAGCCCCAGCATTTT CASSPGQGAYSNQPQHF TRBD1 TRBJ1-5 TRBV19 .
TGTGCCACTCACGGGGACAGCGAGGTTTTTGGGATTCAGCCCCAGCATTTT CATHGDSEVFGIQPQHF TRBD1 TRBJ1-5 TRBV10-3 .
TGCGCCAGCTCAGGGGACAGATCCTACGAGCAGTACTTC CASSGDRSYEQYF TRBD1 TRBJ2-7 TRBV5-1 once
TGTGCCAGTAGTATAAGTAGCGGGGACACAGATACGCAGTATTTT CASSISSGDTDTQYF TRBD2 TRBJ2-3 TRBV19 .
TGTGCCAGCAGCCTACAAACCGGGACAGGGGGCTACAATGAGCAGTTCTTC CASSLQTGTGGYNEQFF TRBD1 TRBJ2-1 TRBV7-6 .
TGTGCCAGCAGCCGCGACAGCTCCTACAATGAGCAGTTCTTC CASSRDSSYNEQFF . TRBJ2-1 TRBV7-8 .
TGCGCCAGCAGCTTGGTGGCGACAGGGGGCACTGAAGCTTTCTTT CASSLVATGGTEAFF TRBD1 TRBJ1-1 TRBV5-1 .
TGTGCCAGCTTTGGGGAGCCAGGTCGGAACACTGAAGCTTTCTTT CASFGEPGRNTEAFF . TRBJ1-1 TRBV2 .
TGTGCCAGCACCGACAGGGAGGAGGAACCCCTCCACTTT CASTDREEEPLHF TRBD1 TRBJ1-6 TRBV6-6 .
TGTGCCAGCAGTTCCGTTAACAATGAGCAGTTCTTC CASSSVNNEQFF . TRBJ2-1 TRBV13 few
TGTGCCAGCAGTTTCCTCGGACAGCTTTACAATGAGCAGTTCTTC CASSFLGQLYNEQFF . TRBJ2-1 TRBV27 .
TGTGCCAGCAGCGGCCCGGGAGGTCCCACCGCGGAGACCCAGTACTTC CASSGPGGPTAETQYF TRBD2 TRBJ2-5 TRBV7-8 few